This paragraph reports one T cell receptor beta chain. V dropped 8 bases and J dropped 0 bases, with 16 bases sitting between them. The CDR3 runs to 15 residues. Per germline, CDR1 MNHEY and CDR2 SVGAGI. The data derive from a study of T cell changes during pregnancy in multiple sclerosis. This table comes from immunoSEQ multiplex PCR, and its TCRdb copy is limited to in-frame clones, with some not included. This sample has over 25,000 clones; 70% to 90% occur once, and the top ten carry 6.5% to 7%. V is TRBV6-5 and J is TRBJ1-2; tentatively, D is TRBD1 (6 bases). This TCR derives from a female donor with multiple sclerosis, enrolled in a pregnancy study. Source: CD8+ T cells from peripheral blood mononuclear cells, taken in the second trimester of pregnancy. This CDR3 reads CASASHRVPNYGYTF. In DNA, the CDR3 is TGTGCCAGCGCCTCTCACAGGGTCCCTAACTATGGCTACACCTTC.